This entry concerns a single T cell receptor (beta chain). Its antigen is unidentified. The V gene end was trimmed by 2 bases and the J gene end by 6 bases; junction bases not matched to a gene: 3. The CDR3 runs 14 residues. The germline gives CDR1 SEHNR, CDR2 FQNEAQ (reference sequence). Patients aged 2 to 39 years had fewer naive T cells. CD4+ cells were sorted into CD25-high CD127-low regulatory cells and CD25-low CD127-high conventional cells. The record originates from a study of regulatory T cells. Primers: 52 TRBV forward and 13 TRBJ reverse. Here immunoSEQ multiplex PCR was the method, and the copy in TCRdb shows in-frame clones only, minus some. The sample lists tens of thousands of clones; around nine tenths were seen once. Regarding the study as a whole: In CD3G-deficient patients, conventional CD4+ T cells were enriched for hydrophobic CDR3 residues at positions 6 and 7. Regulatory T cells showed the strongest V-J pair restriction and V/J gene skewing among patient repertoires.

The V call is TRBV7-9, the J call TRBJ2-7; 11 bases align to TRBD2. The clonotype originates from a child between 10 and 17 years old with CD3G deficiency. Sequences were obtained from conventional CD4+ T cells sorted from blood. The CDR3 here is CASSLTGTSGEQYF. CDR3 DNA: TGTGCCAGCAGCTTAACCGGGACTAGCGGCGAGCAGTACTTC.